This T cell receptor beta chain is from a study of PD-1 blockade in classical Hodgkin lymphoma. Study summary: Patients were treated with nivolumab at 3 mg/kg, and this was given intravenously every 2 weeks.

Sequenced by immunoSEQ multiplex PCR; TCRdb stores in-frame clones only, minus some. The sample lists roughly 20,000 clones; over 70% were seen once. Note on this clone: Its antigen is still unknown.

Regarding time point: cycle 4 day 1 (C4D1), after 5 to 7 weeks of nivolumab. Every one of the patients relapsed after autologous stem cell transplantation (brentuximab vedotin exposure was variable). CDR1 is LNHDA, CDR2 SQIVND, per germline (reference sequence). CDR3 length equals 15 residues. V lost 3 bases to trimming and J lost 2 bases, with 8 bases between them. Study-level findings and limits: Nivolumab initiated under 1 year post-ASCT led to patient exclusion.

The rearrangement joins TRBV19 to TRBJ2-6, with D possibly called TRBD1 or TRBD2 (5 bases each). The sample consisted of peripheral blood mononuclear cells (PBMCs), taken before the fourth cycle of nivolumab. This TCR came from a human donor with classical Hodgkin lymphoma. CDR3 in DNA: TGTGCCAGTAGTATCCGAGGGGCTGGGGCCAACGTCCTGACTTTC. Translation: CASSIRGAGANVLTF.